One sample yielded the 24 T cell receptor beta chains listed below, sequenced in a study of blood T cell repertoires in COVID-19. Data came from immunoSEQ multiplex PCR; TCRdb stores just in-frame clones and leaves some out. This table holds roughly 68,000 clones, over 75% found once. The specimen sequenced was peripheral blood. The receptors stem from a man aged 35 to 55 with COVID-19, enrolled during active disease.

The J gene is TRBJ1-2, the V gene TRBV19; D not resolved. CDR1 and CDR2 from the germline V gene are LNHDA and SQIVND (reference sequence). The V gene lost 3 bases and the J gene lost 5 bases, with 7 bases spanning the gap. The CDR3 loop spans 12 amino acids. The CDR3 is CASSMSRYGYTF. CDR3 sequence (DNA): TGTGCCAGTAGTATGAGCCGGTATGGCTACACCTTC.

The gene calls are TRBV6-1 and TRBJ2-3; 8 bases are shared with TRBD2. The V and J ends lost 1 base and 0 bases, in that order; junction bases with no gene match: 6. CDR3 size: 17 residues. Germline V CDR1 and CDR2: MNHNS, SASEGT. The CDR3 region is CASSEVKRGRSTDTQYF. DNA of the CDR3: TGTGCCAGCAGTGAAGTGAAGCGGGGGCGTAGCACAGATACGCAGTATTTT.

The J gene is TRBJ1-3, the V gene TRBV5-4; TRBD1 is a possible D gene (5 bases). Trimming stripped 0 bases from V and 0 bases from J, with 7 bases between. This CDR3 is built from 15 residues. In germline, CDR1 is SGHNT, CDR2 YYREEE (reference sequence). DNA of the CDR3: TGTGCCAGCAGCTTGGACAGGAGCTCTGGAAACACCATATATTTT. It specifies CASSLDRSSGNTIYF.

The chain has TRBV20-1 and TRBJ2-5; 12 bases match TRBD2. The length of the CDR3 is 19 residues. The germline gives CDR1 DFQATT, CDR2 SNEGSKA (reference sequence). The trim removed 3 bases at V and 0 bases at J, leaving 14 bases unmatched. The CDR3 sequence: CSASTSGGWEIWYQETQYF. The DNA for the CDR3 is TGCAGTGCTAGTACTAGCGGGGGGTGGGAAATTTGGTACCAAGAGACCCAGTACTTC.

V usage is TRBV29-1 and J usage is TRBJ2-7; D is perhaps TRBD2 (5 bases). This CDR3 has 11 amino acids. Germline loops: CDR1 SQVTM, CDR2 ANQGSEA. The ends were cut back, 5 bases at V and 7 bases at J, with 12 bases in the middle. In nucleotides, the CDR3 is TGCAGCGTTACATCTGGGAGTGAGCAGTACTTC. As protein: CSVTSGSEQYF.

The CDR3, as DNA: TGTGCCAGCAGTGATGACAGATATGGCTACACCTTC. This sequence encodes CASSDDRYGYTF. This chain connects TRBV6-1 to TRBJ1-2, with D possibly TRBD1 on 5 matching bases. Trimming took 3 bases from V and 5 from J, leaving 7 bases between them. The CDR3 extends over 12 amino acids. Germline V gives CDR1 MNHNS, CDR2 SASEGT.

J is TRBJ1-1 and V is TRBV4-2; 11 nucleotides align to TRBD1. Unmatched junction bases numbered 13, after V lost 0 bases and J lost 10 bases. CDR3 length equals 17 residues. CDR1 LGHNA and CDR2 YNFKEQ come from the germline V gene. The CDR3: CASSQDIDRTGGGVAFF. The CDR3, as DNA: TGTGCCAGCAGCCAAGATATCGACAGGACAGGGGGCGGAGTAGCTTTCTTT.

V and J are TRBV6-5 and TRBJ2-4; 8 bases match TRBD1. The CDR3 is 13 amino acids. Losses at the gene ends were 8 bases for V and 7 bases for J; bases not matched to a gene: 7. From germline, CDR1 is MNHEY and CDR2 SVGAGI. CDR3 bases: TGTGCCAGCCAATACAGGGGGGACAACATTCAGTACTTC. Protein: CASQYRGDNIQYF.

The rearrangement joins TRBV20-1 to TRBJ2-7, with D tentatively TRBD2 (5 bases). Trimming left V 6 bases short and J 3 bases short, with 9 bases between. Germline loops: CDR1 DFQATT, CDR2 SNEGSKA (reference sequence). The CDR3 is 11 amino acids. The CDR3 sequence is CSARTGYEQYF. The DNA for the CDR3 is TGCAGTGCAAGGACTGGCTACGAGCAGTACTTC.

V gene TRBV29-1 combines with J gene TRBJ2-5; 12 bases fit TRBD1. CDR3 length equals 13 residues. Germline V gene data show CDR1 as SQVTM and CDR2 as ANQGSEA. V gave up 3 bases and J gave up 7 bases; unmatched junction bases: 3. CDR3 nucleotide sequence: TGCAGCGTTGAGGGACAGGGGGCGGTGACCCAGTACTTC. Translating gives CSVEGQGAVTQYF.

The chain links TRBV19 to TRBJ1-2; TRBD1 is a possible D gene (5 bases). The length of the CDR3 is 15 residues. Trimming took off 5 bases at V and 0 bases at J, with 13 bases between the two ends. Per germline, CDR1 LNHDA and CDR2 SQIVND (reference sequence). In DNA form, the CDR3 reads TGTGCCAGTAGTTCTGGGACTGGTTCTAACTATGGCTACACCTTC. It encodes CASSSGTGSNYGYTF.

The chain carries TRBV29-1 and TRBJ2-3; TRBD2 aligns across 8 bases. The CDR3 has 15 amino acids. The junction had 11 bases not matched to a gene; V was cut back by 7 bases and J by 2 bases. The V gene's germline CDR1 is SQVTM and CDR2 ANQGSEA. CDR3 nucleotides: TGCAGCGCCAAAGGTGGCGGGGGGTCCACAGATACGCAGTATTTT. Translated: CSAKGGGGSTDTQYF.

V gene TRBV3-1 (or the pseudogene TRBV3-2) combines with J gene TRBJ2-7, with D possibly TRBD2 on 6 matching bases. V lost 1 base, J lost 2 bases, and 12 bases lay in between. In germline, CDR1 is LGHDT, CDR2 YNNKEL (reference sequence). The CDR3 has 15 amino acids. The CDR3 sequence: CASSQGRGPPYEQYF. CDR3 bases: TGTGCCAGCAGCCAAGGGAGGGGACCCCCCTACGAGCAGTACTTC.

DNA for the CDR3: TGCGCCAGCAGCCCTGGAGGGGAGAACACTGAAGCTTTCTTT. As protein: CASSPGGENTEAFF. V is TRBV4-1 and J is TRBJ1-1; D is perhaps TRBD1 (5 bases). Germline V CDR1 and CDR2: MGHRA, YSYEKL. The CDR3 consists of 14 residues. The V end lost 4 bases, the J end lost 1 base, and 10 bases lay between the germline ends.

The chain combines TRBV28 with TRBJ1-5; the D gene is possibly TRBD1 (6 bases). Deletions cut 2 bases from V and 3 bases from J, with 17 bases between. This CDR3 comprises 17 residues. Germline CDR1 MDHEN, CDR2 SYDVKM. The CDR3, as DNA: TGTGCCAGCAGTTTAAGGGGGGGGAGACAGGACAATCAGCCCCAGCATTTT. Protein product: CASSLRGGRQDNQPQHF.

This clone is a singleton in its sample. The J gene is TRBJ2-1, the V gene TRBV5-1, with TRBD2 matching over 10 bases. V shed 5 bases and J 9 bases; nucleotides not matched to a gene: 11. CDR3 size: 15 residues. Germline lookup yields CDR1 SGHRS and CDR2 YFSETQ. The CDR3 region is CASRRIAGGRTEQFF. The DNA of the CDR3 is TGCGCCAGCAGACGTATAGCGGGGGGCAGGACTGAGCAGTTCTTC.

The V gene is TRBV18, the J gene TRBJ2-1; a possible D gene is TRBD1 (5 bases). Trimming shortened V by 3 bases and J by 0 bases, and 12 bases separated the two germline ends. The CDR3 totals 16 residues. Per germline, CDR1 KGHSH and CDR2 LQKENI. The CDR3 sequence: CASSPNRQSSYNEQFF. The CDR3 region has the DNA TGTGCCAGCTCACCTAATAGACAGAGCTCCTACAATGAGCAGTTCTTC.

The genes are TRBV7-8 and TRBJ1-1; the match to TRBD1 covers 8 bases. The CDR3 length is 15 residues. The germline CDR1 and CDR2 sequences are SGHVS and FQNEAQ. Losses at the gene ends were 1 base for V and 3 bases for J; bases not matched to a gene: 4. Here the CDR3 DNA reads TGTGCCAGCAGCTTAGTGTCAGGGGGCCACACTGAAGCTTTCTTT. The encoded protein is CASSLVSGGHTEAFF.

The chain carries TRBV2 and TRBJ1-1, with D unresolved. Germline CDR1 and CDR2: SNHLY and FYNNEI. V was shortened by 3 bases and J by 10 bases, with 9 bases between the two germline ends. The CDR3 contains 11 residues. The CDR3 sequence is CASSDREAAFF. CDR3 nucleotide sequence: TGTGCCAGCAGTGATCGGGAGGCAGCTTTCTTT.

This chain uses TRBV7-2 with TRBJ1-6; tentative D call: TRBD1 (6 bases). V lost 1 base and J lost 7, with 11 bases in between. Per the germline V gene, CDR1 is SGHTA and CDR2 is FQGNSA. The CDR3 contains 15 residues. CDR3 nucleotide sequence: TGTGCCAGCAGCTTAGAAAGCCAGGGGAATTCACCCCTCCACTTT. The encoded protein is CASSLESQGNSPLHF.

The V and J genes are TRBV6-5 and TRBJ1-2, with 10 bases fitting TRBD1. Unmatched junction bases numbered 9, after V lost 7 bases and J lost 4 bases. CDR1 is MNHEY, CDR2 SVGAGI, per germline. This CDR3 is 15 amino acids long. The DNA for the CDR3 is TGTGCCAGCACCCCAGACAGGGGGCGCGTCTATGGCTACACCTTC. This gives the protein CASTPDRGRVYGYTF.

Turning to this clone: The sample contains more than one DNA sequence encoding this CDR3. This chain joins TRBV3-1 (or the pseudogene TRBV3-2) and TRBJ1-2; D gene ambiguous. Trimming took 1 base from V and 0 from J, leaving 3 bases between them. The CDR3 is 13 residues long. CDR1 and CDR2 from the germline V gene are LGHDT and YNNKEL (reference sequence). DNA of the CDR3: TGTGCCAGCAGCCAAGTAGCTAACTATGGCTACACCTTC. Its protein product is CASSQVANYGYTF.

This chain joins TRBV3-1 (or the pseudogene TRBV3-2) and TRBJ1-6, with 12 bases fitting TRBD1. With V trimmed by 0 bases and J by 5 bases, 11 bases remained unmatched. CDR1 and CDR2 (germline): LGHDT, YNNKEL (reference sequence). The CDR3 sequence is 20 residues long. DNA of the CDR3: TGTGCCAGCAGCCAAGATCTCCGGGACAGGGGGCGAGGTAATAATTCACCCCTCCACTTT. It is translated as CASSQDLRDRGRGNNSPLHF.

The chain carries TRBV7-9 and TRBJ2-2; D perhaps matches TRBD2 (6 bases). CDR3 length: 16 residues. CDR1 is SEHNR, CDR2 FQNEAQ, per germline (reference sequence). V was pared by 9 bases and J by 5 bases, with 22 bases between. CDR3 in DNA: TGTGCCAGACCCTCCAGCAGCACTGGGGGGACCGGGGAGCTGTTTTTT. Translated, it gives CARPSSSTGGTGELFF.